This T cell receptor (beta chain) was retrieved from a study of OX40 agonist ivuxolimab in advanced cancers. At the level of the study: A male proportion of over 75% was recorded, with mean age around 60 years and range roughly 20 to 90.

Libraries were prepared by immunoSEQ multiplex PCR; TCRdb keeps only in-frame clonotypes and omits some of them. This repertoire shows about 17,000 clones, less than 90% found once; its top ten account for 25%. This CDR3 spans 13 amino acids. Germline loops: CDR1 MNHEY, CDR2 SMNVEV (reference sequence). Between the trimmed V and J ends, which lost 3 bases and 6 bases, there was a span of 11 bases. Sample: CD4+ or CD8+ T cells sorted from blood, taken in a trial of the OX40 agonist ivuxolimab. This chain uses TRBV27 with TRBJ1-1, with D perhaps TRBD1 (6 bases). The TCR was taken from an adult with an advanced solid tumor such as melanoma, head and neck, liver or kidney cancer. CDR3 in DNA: TGTGCCAGCAGTTTTGTGGGGGCTTCTGAAGCTTTCTTT. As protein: CASSFVGASEAFF.